The 27 T cell receptor beta chains in this list originate from one sample, sequenced in a study of T cells in Graves' hyperthyroidism and ophthalmopathy. RNA transcripts yielded amplified TCR beta CDR3 regions. The HTBI primer set drove a first-round RT-PCR of the TCR CDR3. TCRdb recomputed calls from the multiplex PCR reads with MiXCR, one row per CDR3 protein. The table records roughly 560,000 distinct CDR3 sequences, 14% to 15% of them present only once. Sequenced input: blood. The receptors originated from a woman between 35 and 50 years old with Graves' ophthalmopathy.

This clonotype was counted between two and nine times. V is TRBV20-1 and J is TRBJ2-7; 7 bases agree with TRBD2. With 5 bases clipped from V and 9 bases from J, the junction kept 13 bases outside the gene matches. The germline CDR1 and CDR2 sequences are DFQATT and SNEGSKA (reference sequence). This CDR3 contains 13 residues. The CDR3 protein is CSAPSGGPRGQYF. As DNA, the CDR3 is TGCAGTGCTCCCTCGGGAGGCCCGAGGGGGCAGTACTTC.

Many counts were recorded for this clonotype. This chain uses TRBV19 with TRBJ2-7; D may be TRBD2 (6 bases). This CDR3 contains 13 residues. Germline lookup yields CDR1 LNHDA and CDR2 SQIVND (reference sequence). Trimming took off 3 bases at V and 1 base at J, with 7 bases between the two ends. The CDR3 DNA sequence: TGTGCCAGTAGTATTCGGGAGTCCTACGAGCAGTACTTC. Translating it yields CASSIRESYEQYF.

This clonotype was detected many times. The chain employs TRBV20-1 and TRBJ2-7; no clear D. The CDR3 runs 15 residues. V was pared by 3 bases and J by 0 bases, with 15 bases between. CDR1 DFQATT and CDR2 SNEGSKA come from the germline V gene (reference sequence). CDR3 protein: CSASIPDESSYEQYF. The DNA of the CDR3 is TGCAGTGCTAGTATCCCGGATGAGAGCTCCTACGAGCAGTACTTC.

The gene calls are TRBV20-1 and TRBJ1-2, with 9 bases fitting TRBD1. The CDR3 runs to 11 residues. Germline CDR1 and CDR2: DFQATT and SNEGSKA (reference sequence). J was trimmed by 5 bases and V by 6 bases; bases with no gene match: 1. The chain's CDR3 is CSAGTGYGYTF. The CDR3 nucleotides are TGCAGTGCAGGGACAGGGTATGGCTACACCTTC.

V and J are TRBV12-3 or TRBV12-4 and TRBJ1-1; no firm D call. V lost 7 bases and J 1 base, leaving 13 bases between the germline ends. The CDR3 loop spans 14 amino acids. CDR3 in amino acids: CASKPPWQNTEAFF. CDR3 in DNA: TGTGCCAGCAAGCCCCCCTGGCAGAACACTGAAGCTTTCTTT.

This clonotype came up once. The rearrangement joins TRBV6-1 to TRBJ2-7; 12 bases are shared with TRBD2. This CDR3 region has 15 residues. Germline values: CDR1 MNHNS, CDR2 SASEGT. Losses at the gene ends were 3 bases for V and 7 bases for J; bases not matched to a gene: 7. In DNA form, the CDR3 reads TGTGCCAGCAGTGATGGAAGACTAGCGGGAGAAGAGCAGTACTTC. Translation: CASSDGRLAGEEQYF.

The chain's CDR3 is CATRKGVGTEAFF. DNA for the CDR3: TGTGCCACCAGAAAAGGGGTTGGGACTGAAGCTTTCTTT. The chain joins TRBV24-1 to TRBJ1-1, with TRBD1 as a possible D gene (5 bases). This CDR3 contains 13 residues. Germline V gene sequence: CDR1 KGHDR, CDR2 SFDVKD. V was cut by 7 bases and J by 5 bases, with 13 bases left in between.

This clonotype was seen repeatedly, ten times or more. The J gene is TRBJ2-7, the V gene TRBV7-9, with a weak D call TRBD2 (6 bases). CDR1 and CDR2 (germline): SEHNR, FQNEAQ (reference sequence). V was shortened by 5 bases and J by 0 bases, with 17 bases between the two germline ends. This CDR3 is 16 amino acids long. CDR3 nucleotides: TGTGCCAGCAGCCCCGCCTGGGACTTTAGCTCCTACGAGCAGTACTTC. Protein product: CASSPAWDFSSYEQYF.

Many counts were recorded for this clonotype. The rearrangement links TRBV4-1 to TRBJ2-7, with D uncertain. V lost 0 bases, J lost 3 bases, and 12 bases lay in between. The CDR3 has 15 residues. Germline CDR1 is MGHRA and CDR2 is YSYEKL. Here the CDR3 DNA reads TGCGCCAGCAGCCAAGACTCCGGCGTCAGCTACGAGCAGTACTTC. Translating gives CASSQDSGVSYEQYF.

This clonotype was detected many times. The J gene is TRBJ2-2, the V gene TRBV28; 10 nucleotides agree with TRBD1. After removal of 1 base from V and 8 bases from J, the junction contained 10 bases not matched to a gene. The germline V gene encodes CDR1 MDHEN and CDR2 SYDVKM. The CDR3 spans 17 residues. In nucleotides, the CDR3 is TGTGCCAGCAGTTTATTAGCCGGGACAGGGGCTTTGGGGGAGCTGTTTTTT. Its protein is CASSLLAGTGALGELFF.

This clonotype was picked up many times. V gene TRBV12-3 or TRBV12-4 combines with J gene TRBJ2-5, with TRBD1 as a possible D gene (5 bases). There are 14 residues in the CDR3. V dropped 2 bases and J dropped 3 bases, with 10 bases sitting between them. This CDR3 reads CASSLSAGKETQYF. The CDR3 region has the DNA TGTGCCAGCAGTTTATCGGCAGGGAAAGAGACCCAGTACTTC.

The sample holds one count of this clonotype. The chain carries TRBV12-3 or TRBV12-4 and TRBJ1-3, with 7 bases that match TRBD1. The CDR3 has 14 amino acids. J was trimmed by 0 bases and V by 6 bases; bases with no gene match: 2. The CDR3 here is CASSDRVSGNTIYF. DNA for the CDR3: TGTGCCAGCAGCGACAGGGTCTCTGGAAACACCATATATTTT.

This clonotype has ten or more counts. The chain is built from TRBV12-3 or TRBV12-4 and TRBJ1-2; weak D call: TRBD1 (5 bases). CDR3 length equals 15 residues. Trimming shortened V by 5 bases and J by 2 bases, and 15 bases separated the two germline ends. The CDR3 region has the DNA TGTGCCAGCAGTCGGGGAGGGACGGCAAACTATGGCTACACCTTC. Translated, it gives CASSRGGTANYGYTF.

This chain connects TRBV11-3 to TRBJ2-7; 9 bases match TRBD1. The CDR3 sequence is 15 residues long. Germline V lookup: CDR1 SGHNT, CDR2 YENEEA. V gave up 4 bases and J gave up 5 bases; unmatched junction bases: 9. The DNA for the CDR3 is TGTGCCAGCAGCTCCACCGGGACAGGGATCGACGAGCAGTACTTC. It is translated as CASSSTGTGIDEQYF.

This clonotype was seen repeatedly, ten times or more. The rearrangement joins TRBV12-5 to TRBJ2-7; D is possibly TRBD1 (6 bases). V lost 6 bases and J lost 6, with 12 bases in between. The CDR3 runs to 12 residues. Germline V lookup: CDR1 LGHNT, CDR2 FRNRAP. Written as DNA, the CDR3 is TGTGCTAGTGGCCAGGGGACCGCCGAGCAGTACTTC. Protein product: CASGQGTAEQYF.

This clonotype was recorded many times. CDR3: CASSYSSGLGGYTF. CDR3 coding DNA: TGTGCCAGCAGCTACTCCTCCGGCCTCGGGGGCTACACCTTC. The chain joins TRBV7-2 to TRBJ1-2, with D hard to call. Germline assignment: CDR1 SGHTA and CDR2 FQGNSA. The CDR3 is 14 amino acids. The V gene lost 4 bases and the J gene lost 8 bases, with 17 bases spanning the gap.

This clonotype showed up many times. The rearrangement links TRBV19 to TRBJ1-2; TRBD1 aligns across 7 bases. CDR3 length: 16 amino acids. Germline V gene data show CDR1 as LNHDA and CDR2 as SQIVND (reference sequence). The V segment lost 5 bases and the J segment 4 bases; nucleotides outside the gene matches: 13. CDR3 residues: CASSPLGTVGGYGYTF. CDR3 coding DNA: TGTGCCAGTAGTCCCCTAGGGACAGTGGGGGGCTATGGCTACACCTTC.

This clonotype appeared many times. The V gene is TRBV18, the J gene TRBJ2-5, with a tentative D call TRBD2 (6 bases). This CDR3 spans 16 amino acids. Germline V gene data show CDR1 as KGHSH and CDR2 as LQKENI. The ends were cut back, 3 bases at V and 5 bases at J, with 19 bases in the middle. CDR3 in amino acids: CASSPERLVGEETQYF. CDR3 bases: TGTGCCAGCTCACCCGAGAGACTAGTGGGAGAGGAGACCCAGTACTTC.

In regard to this clonotype: A much more abundant neighbour one base away suggests this may be a read error. The chain uses TRBV18 and TRBJ2-7; D possibly corresponds to TRBD2 (5 bases). The CDR3 covers 14 residues. Germline CDR1 is KGHSH and CDR2 is LQKENI. V lost 5 bases to trimming and J lost 5 bases, with 16 bases between them. The CDR3 loop is CASSTSGEPDEQYF. For the CDR3, the DNA is TGTGCCAGCTCAACTTCTGGGGAGCCAGACGAGCAGTACTTC.

The V gene is TRBV6-1, the J gene TRBJ2-4, with D perhaps TRBD1 (5 bases). The CDR3 contains 16 residues. From germline, CDR1 is MNHNS and CDR2 SASEGT. V was pared by 5 bases and J by 0 bases, with 14 bases between. The CDR3 is CASSPRQSLAKNIQYF. CDR3 coding DNA: TGTGCCAGCAGTCCGAGACAGAGCCTAGCCAAAAACATTCAGTACTTC.

This clonotype was observed at least ten times. The rearrangement joins TRBV2 to TRBJ2-7, with D possibly TRBD1 on 6 matching bases. The CDR3 is 14 amino acids. The V gene's germline CDR1 is SNHLY and CDR2 FYNNEI. Trimming took 1 base from V and 7 from J, leaving 14 bases between them. The CDR3 nucleotides read TGTGCCAGCAGTGAAGGGACAGTGTTACGAGAGCAGTACTTC. Translating it yields CASSEGTVLREQYF.

This clonotype was picked up many times. J is TRBJ2-7 and V is TRBV6-5; TRBD2 matches 12 bases. The CDR3 is 17 amino acids. V shed 4 bases and J 4 bases; nucleotides not matched to a gene: 11. Germline lookup yields CDR1 MNHEY and CDR2 SVGAGI. The CDR3 reads CASSSPFSGLAGYEQYF. Written as DNA, the CDR3 is TGTGCCAGCAGTTCCCCCTTCTCCGGACTAGCGGGATACGAGCAGTACTTC.

The chain combines TRBV6-5 with TRBJ1-5; TRBD1 aligns across 7 bases. CDR1 and CDR2 (germline): MNHEY, SVGAGI. The CDR3 consists of 13 residues. V lost 4 bases and J lost 12; bases outside the gene matches: 9. CDR3 sequence: CASSSTTGRGQHF. The CDR3 nucleotides read TGTGCCAGCAGTTCTACGACAGGGCGAGGCCAGCATTTT.

Many counts were recorded for this clonotype. The V gene is TRBV6-2 or TRBV6-3, the J gene TRBJ2-7, with 9 bases identical to TRBD2. V gave up 5 bases and J gave up 5 bases; unmatched junction bases: 13. The CDR3 contains 16 residues. Looked up from germline, CDR1 is MNHEY and CDR2 is SVGEGT. The CDR3 region is CASSNLLAGEVHEQYF. CDR3 in DNA: TGTGCCAGCAGTAACCTATTAGCGGGAGAGGTCCACGAGCAGTACTTC.

There are many counts of this clonotype. The chain recombines TRBV12-3 or TRBV12-4 with TRBJ2-7; possibly TRBD2 for D (6 bases). The CDR3 is 15 amino acids. Between the trimmed V and J ends, which lost 3 bases and 1 base, there was a span of 13 bases. This CDR3 is CASSLFGGLSYEQYF. The CDR3 coding sequence is TGTGCCAGCAGTTTGTTCGGAGGGCTATCCTACGAGCAGTACTTC.

This clonotype was counted at least ten times. The chain couples TRBV7-2 to TRBJ1-2; D is ambiguous. Between the trimmed V and J ends, which lost 3 bases and 1 base, there was a span of 12 bases. Germline V gene sequence: CDR1 SGHTA, CDR2 FQGNSA. This CDR3 spans 15 amino acids. Written as DNA, the CDR3 is TGTGCCAGCAGCTTCGGTATTACACTTAACTATGGCTACACCTTC. Its translation: CASSFGITLNYGYTF.

In its sample, this clonotype was seen many times. The chain recombines TRBV6-1 with TRBJ1-3, with no clear D. CDR3 length equals 16 residues. V lost 3 bases, J lost 3 bases, and 15 bases lay in between. CDR1 is MNHNS and CDR2 is SASEGT in the germline V gene. CDR3 region: CASSEWGSRHGNTIYF. Written as DNA, the CDR3 is TGTGCCAGCAGTGAGTGGGGTTCCAGGCATGGAAACACCATATATTTT.